A selection of T cell receptor beta chains follows, all from one sample in a study of beta chain features in type 1 diabetes. Clones were read by immunoSEQ multiplex PCR, and TCRdb kept only the in-frame ones, dropping some. The sample includes some 410,000 clones, roughly an eighth of them seen just once. Input material: naive CD4+ T cells from blood. These receptors were taken from a woman aged 18-29 years in good health. CDR3s leave out the opening cysteine and the closing phenylalanine or tryptophan.

j_call	v_call	cdr3_aa
TRBJ1-1	TRBV25-1	ASSDPRRGNTEAF
.	TRBV29-1	SVVGHSAYEQY
TRBJ2-5	TRBV27	ASSLEGRETQY
TRBJ1-2	TRBV28	ASSSPDRDYGYT
TRBJ1-5	TRBV29-1	SVARGGNQPQH
TRBJ2-3	TRBV7-2	ASSLAAQGFSGTDTQY
TRBJ2-1	TRBV18	ASSPLASTKF
TRBJ1-4	TRBV18	ASSPGTGEKLF
TRBJ1-1	TRBV7-6	ASSLVRATEAF
TRBJ2-1	TRBV9	ASSVAAATSYNEQF
TRBJ2-3	TRBV5-1	ASSLGGTSTDTQY
TRBJ1-2	TRBV30	AWATGGVAGYT
TRBJ2-1	TRBV19	ASSLRQGAWDEQF
TRBJ2-6	TRBV28	ASSFWGYSGANVLT
TRBJ2-3	TRBV2	ASRGTGLNTDTQY
TRBJ2-1	TRBV27	ASRGLAGDYNEQF
TRBJ2-1	TRBV6-6	ASRPSGTRYNEQF
TRBJ2-1	TRBV20-1	SAREVGEQF
TRBJ1-2	TRBV2	ASNLRGFNYGYT
TRBJ1-2	TRBV18	ASSPDSNYGYT
TRBJ1-1	TRBV4-3	ASSQLPGTGLVKAF
TRBJ2-2	TRBV7-9	ASSSPGTGDRTGELF
TRBJ2-1	TRBV11-1	ASRFGLNNEQF
TRBJ1-4	TRBV5-4	ASSSPGTEKLF
TRBJ1-2	TRBV29-1	SASNYGYT
TRBJ2-5	TRBV27	ASSHRDRGRETQY
TRBJ1-1	TRBV14	ASSQDRRWGTEAF
TRBJ1-2	TRBV9	ASSVGQGLANYGYT
TRBJ2-3	TRBV7-2	ASSGGPTRTQY
TRBJ2-5	TRBV4-3	ASSQDPTGGQETQY
TRBJ1-5	TRBV30	AWDTGFNQPQH
TRBJ2-3	TRBV4-3	ASSQRLSGSTDTQY
TRBJ2-3	TRBV5-1	ASSLPSGASTDTQY
TRBJ1-5	TRBV30	AWSVRSNQPQH
TRBJ2-7	TRBV19	ASSRQDRLQQY
TRBJ2-5	TRBV5-4	ASSLVMLAGTQETQY
TRBJ1-2	TRBV2	ASSVKGKGNGYT
TRBJ1-6	TRBV7-3	ASSASGRDNSPLH
TRBJ2-3	TRBV11-2	ASSLDPGPGTQY
TRBJ2-3	TRBV27	ASRTPRGLSTDTQY
TRBJ1-2	TRBV9	ASSGNRGKTNYGYT
TRBJ2-3	TRBV5-1	ASSPLAWDTQY
TRBJ2-7	TRBV18	ASSLLSGKTYEQY
TRBJ2-3	TRBV25-1	ASSGPGGTQY
TRBJ2-5	TRBV7-2	ASSSQSTGLAGETQY
TRBJ1-3	TRBV30	AWSRDLSSGNTIY
TRBJ2-1	TRBV2	ASQDQYNEQF
TRBJ1-2	TRBV30	AWSVVEKFGYT
TRBJ1-1	TRBV4-1	ASSQGQGTNTEAF